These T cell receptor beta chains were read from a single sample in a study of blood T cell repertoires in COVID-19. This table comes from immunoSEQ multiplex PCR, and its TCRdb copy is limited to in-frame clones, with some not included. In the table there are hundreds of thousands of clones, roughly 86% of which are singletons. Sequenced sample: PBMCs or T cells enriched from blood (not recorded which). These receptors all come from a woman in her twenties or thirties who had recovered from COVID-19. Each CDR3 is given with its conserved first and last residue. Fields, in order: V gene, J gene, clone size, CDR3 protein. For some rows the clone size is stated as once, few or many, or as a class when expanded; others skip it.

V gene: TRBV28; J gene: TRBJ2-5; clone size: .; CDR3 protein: CASRPTVQETQYF
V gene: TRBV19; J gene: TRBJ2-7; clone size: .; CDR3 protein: CASTKRGSSYEQYF
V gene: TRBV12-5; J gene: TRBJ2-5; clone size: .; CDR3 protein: CASGLGAGGYQETQYF
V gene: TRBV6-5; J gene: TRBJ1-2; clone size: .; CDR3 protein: CASSYSIRDTDYVSF
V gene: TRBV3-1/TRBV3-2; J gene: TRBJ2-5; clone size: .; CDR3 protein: CASMLVGSETQYF
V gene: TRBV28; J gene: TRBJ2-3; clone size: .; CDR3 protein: CASSLRGQAPTDTQYF
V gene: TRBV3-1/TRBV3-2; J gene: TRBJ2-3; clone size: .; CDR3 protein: CASSLAGGRNTQYF
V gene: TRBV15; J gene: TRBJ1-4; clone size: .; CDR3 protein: CATSTTGGNEKLFF
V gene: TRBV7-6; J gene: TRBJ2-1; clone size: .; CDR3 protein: CASSWGQGNNEQFF
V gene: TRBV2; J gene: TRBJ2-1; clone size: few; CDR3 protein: CASNVVAGGNEQFF
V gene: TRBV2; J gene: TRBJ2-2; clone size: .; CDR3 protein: CASDTPTDTNTGELFF
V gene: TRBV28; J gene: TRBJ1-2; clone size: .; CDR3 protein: CASRPFRVGGYTF
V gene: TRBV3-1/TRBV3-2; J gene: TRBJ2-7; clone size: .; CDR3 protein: CASSRSLRGGYEQYF
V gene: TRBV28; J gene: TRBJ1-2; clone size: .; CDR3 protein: CASSFDRDYGYTF
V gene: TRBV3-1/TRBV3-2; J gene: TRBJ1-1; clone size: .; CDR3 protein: CASSQSQGHTEAFF
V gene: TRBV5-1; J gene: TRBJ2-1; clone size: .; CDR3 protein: CASSFRRLAGRSYNEQFF
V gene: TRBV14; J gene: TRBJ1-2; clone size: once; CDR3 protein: CASSQKAPGQGYGYTF
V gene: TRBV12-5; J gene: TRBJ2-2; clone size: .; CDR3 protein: CASGLVHGSGPGELFF
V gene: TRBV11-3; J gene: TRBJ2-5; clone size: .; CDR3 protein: CASSGTGTSGKETQYF
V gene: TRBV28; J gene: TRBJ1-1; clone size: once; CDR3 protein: CASRVGGAGGTEAFF
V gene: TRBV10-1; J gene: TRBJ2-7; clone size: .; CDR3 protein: CASNVSGYSYEQYF
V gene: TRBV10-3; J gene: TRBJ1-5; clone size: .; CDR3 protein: CAISPMATNQPQHF
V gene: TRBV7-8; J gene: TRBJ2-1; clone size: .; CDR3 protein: CASSRIRTSPPISDEQFF
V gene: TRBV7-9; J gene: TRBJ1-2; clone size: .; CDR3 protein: CASSLDGGGQGAVYGYTF
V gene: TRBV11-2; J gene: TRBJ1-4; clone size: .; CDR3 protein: CASSLEARGFEKLFF
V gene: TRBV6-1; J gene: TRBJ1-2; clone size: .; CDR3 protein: CASTKQGFYGYTF
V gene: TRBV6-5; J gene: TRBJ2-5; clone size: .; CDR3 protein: CASKSRQETQYF
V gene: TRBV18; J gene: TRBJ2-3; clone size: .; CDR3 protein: CASSPLPRTGFTQYF
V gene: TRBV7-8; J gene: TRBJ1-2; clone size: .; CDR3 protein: CASSLDSASHLGDYGYTF
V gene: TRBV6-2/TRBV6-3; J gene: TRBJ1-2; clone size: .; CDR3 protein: CASSYEQYGYTF
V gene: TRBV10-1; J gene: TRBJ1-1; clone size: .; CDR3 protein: CASSDPGKGNTEAFF
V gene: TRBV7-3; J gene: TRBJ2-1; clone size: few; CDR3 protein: CASSLTAGGPGGQFF
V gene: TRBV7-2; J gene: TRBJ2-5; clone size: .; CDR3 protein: CASSPQRGAGETQYF
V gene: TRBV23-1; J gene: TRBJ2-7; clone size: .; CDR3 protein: CASSQYTAGQYF
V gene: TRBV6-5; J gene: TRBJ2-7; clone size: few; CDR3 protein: CASSRDRGSYEQYF
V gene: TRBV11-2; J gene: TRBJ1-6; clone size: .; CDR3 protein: CASSATSSYNSPLHF
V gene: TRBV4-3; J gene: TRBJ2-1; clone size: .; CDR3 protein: CASSSTGLAGMINEQFF
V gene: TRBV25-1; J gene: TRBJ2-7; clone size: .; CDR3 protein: CASNRQGDYEQYF
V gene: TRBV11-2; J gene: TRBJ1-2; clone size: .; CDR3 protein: CASSLGGTAYTF
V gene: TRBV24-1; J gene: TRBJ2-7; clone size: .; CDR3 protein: CATSDPGQGSYEQYF
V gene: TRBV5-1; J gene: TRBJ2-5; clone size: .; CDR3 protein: CASSTGTSLEETQYF
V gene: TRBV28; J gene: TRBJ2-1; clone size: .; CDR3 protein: CASVTSGLAGYNEQFF
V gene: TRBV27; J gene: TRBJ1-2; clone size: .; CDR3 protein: CASSARRTRTVNYGYTF
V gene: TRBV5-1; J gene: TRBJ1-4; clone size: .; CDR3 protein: CASYSGVTTNEKLFF
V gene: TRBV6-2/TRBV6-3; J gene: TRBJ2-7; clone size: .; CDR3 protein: CASSYSLAGGYPYEQYF
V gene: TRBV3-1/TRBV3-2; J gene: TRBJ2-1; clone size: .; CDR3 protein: CASSQLPGNEQFF
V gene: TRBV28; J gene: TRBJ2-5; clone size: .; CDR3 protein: CASSQKETQYF
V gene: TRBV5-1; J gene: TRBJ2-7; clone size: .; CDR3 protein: CASSFSRQGSHEQYF
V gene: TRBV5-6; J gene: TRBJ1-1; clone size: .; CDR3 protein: CASSRRTPRAFF
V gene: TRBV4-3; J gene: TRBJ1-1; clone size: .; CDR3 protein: CASSQGGGHETEAFF
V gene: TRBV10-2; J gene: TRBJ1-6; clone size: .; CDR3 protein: CASRAGTGGNSPLHF
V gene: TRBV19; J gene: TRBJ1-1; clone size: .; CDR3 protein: CASRLDRVWPEAFF
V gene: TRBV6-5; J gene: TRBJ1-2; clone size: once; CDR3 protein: CASTPRMDYGYTF